This TCR beta chain was profiled in a study of shared clonotypes between healthy human individuals. Participating donors were healthy, HIV-negative adults free of recent acute infections or vaccinations. Sequencing was at deep level. Sequenced by immunoSEQ multiplex PCR; TCRdb stores in-frame clones only, minus some. The data contain over 400,000 clones, 70% to 85% of them singletons. This CDR3 spans 15 amino acids. The V gene's germline CDR1 is SGHDT and CDR2 YYEEEE. V was clipped by 4 bases and J by 5 bases; unmatched bases: 9. The chain carries TRBV5-6 and TRBJ1-5, with 7 bases fitting TRBD1. The receptor comes from a woman aged 40 to 49 in good health. Some clones in this sample may be carry-over from other donors' samples. Sequencing was carried out using PBMCs. CDR3 sequence reads: CASSPIRDRDQPQHF. Here the CDR3 DNA reads TGTGCCAGCAGCCCGATCCGGGACAGAGATCAGCCCCAGCATTTT. Full variable domain (remainder filled in from reference TRBV5-6 and TRBJ1-5): DAGVTQSPTHLIKTRGQQVTLRCSPKSGHDTVSWYQQALGQGPQFIFQYYEEEERQRGNFPDRFSGHQFPNYSSELNVNALLLGDSALYLCASSPIRDRDQPQHFGDGTRLSIL.